The 27 T cell receptor beta chains below come from one sample, sequenced in a study of cytomegalovirus exposure and HLA in healthy donors. The PCR used 60 Vbeta and 13 Jbeta primers. Sequencing used immunoSEQ multiplex PCR; TCRdb keeps in-frame clones, though not all of them. The sample lists about 120,000 clones; roughly 80% were seen once. Sequenced input: PBMCs. The receptors originated from a male donor in good health and CMV-seropositive.

V is TRBV7-2 and J is TRBJ2-5, with TRBD1 matching over 7 bases. The CDR3 spans 15 residues. Germline assignment: CDR1 SGHTA and CDR2 FQGNSA. Trimming removed 4 bases from V and 5 bases from J; junction bases left unmatched: 10. The CDR3 sequence: CASSSVQGNWETQYF. The DNA for the CDR3 is TGTGCCAGCAGCTCTGTACAGGGGAATTGGGAGACCCAGTACTTC.

The chain uses TRBV4-3 and TRBJ2-1, with no clear D. V was pared by 0 bases and J by 2 bases, with 8 bases between. The CDR3 sequence is 15 residues long. Germline V gene data show CDR1 as LGHNA and CDR2 as YSLEER. CDR3 amino acids: CASSQEQKTYNEQFF. The CDR3 DNA sequence: TGCGCCAGCAGCCAAGAACAGAAAACCTACAATGAGCAGTTCTTC.

The V gene is TRBV9, the J gene TRBJ1-1; 10 bases align to TRBD1. Germline V gene data show CDR1 as SGDLS and CDR2 as YYNGEE. The ends lost 2 bases at V and 0 bases at J; junction bases unmatched: 1. This CDR3 is built from 15 residues. CDR3 protein: CASSVGQGMNTEAFF. The CDR3 nucleotides read TGTGCCAGCAGCGTGGGACAGGGGATGAACACTGAAGCTTTCTTT.

The chain is built from TRBV30 and TRBJ1-5, with D tentatively TRBD1 (5 bases). V lost 5 bases and J lost 5, with 19 bases in between. Germline CDR1 GTSNPN, CDR2 SVGIG (reference sequence). The CDR3 runs 15 residues. The DNA for the CDR3 is TGTGCCTGGGGGGCCGTGGGGCGACGGGATCAGCCCCAGCATTTT. Protein: CAWGAVGRRDQPQHF.

Concerning this clone itself: At one end, the junction sequence differs from germline, possibly due to a read error. The gene calls are TRBV25-1 and TRBJ1-2; unclear D gene. Germline V gene data show CDR1 as MGHDK and CDR2 as SYGVNS. This CDR3 comprises 12 residues. CDR3: CASSEGGRAGYF. Written as DNA, the CDR3 is TGTGCCAGCAGTGAAGGTGGCCGCGCGGGGTACTTC.

The rearrangement links TRBV19 to TRBJ1-3; D is uncertain. Per the germline V gene, CDR1 is LNHDA and CDR2 is SQIVND (reference sequence). The CDR3 has 16 residues. Between the trimmed V and J ends, which lost 5 bases and 7 bases, there was a span of 21 bases. CDR3 sequence (DNA): TGTGCCAGTAGTGGACTAACTAATGCTCTGGACAACACCATATATTTT. Protein product: CASSGLTNALDNTIYF. Full variable domain (outside the CDR3, taken from reference TRBV19 and TRBJ1-3): DGGITQSPKYLFRKEGQNVTLSCEQNLNHDAMYWYRQDPGQGLRLIYYSQIVNDFQKGDIAEGYSVSREKKESFPLTVTSAQKNPTAFYLCASSGLTNALDNTIYFGEGSWLTVV.

The chain employs TRBV28 and TRBJ2-3, with TRBD2 identical over 14 bases. Germline CDR1 is MDHEN and CDR2 is SYDVKM. V lost 11 bases to trimming and J lost 0 bases; unmatched junction nucleotides: 16. CDR3 size: 19 residues. In nucleotides, the CDR3 is TGTGCCGCCTGGGGCCGACTAGCGGGAGGGCAGGGTAGCACAGATACGCAGTATTTT. This encodes CAAWGRLAGGQGSTDTQYF.

The V and J genes are TRBV2 and TRBJ2-4; D ambiguous. Looked up from germline, CDR1 is SNHLY and CDR2 is FYNNEI. V was clipped by 7 bases and J by 9 bases, with 16 bases between them. This CDR3 spans 13 amino acids. CDR3 in DNA: TGTGCCAGCAAAGGTCAAGACAATTTCATTCAGTACTTC. Translating it yields CASKGQDNFIQYF.

The rearrangement joins TRBV6-1 to TRBJ1-1; D is ambiguous. Per germline, CDR1 MNHNS and CDR2 SASEGT. The CDR3 spans 16 residues. Trimming stripped 4 bases from V and 1 base from J, with 16 bases between. The CDR3 region is CASSVLPPSSNTEAFF. The CDR3 coding sequence is TGTGCCAGCAGTGTACTGCCACCCTCCTCGAACACTGAAGCTTTCTTT.

V usage is TRBV5-6 and J usage is TRBJ2-3; 7 bases align to TRBD2. The V gene end was trimmed by 4 bases and the J gene end by 4 bases; junction bases not matched to a gene: 9. CDR1 is SGHDT and CDR2 is YYEEEE in the germline V gene. The CDR3 covers 15 residues. The CDR3 sequence: CASSGGGNGADTQYF. CDR3 DNA: TGTGCCAGCAGCGGGGGGGGGAACGGGGCAGATACGCAGTATTTT.

The V call is TRBV11-1, the J call TRBJ2-2; no clear D. This CDR3 has 12 residues. The germline V gene encodes CDR1 SGHAT and CDR2 FQDESV (reference sequence). Trimming pared 8 bases from V and 0 bases from J, leaving 4 bases between. The CDR3 nucleotides read TGTGCCAGCGTAGCGAACACCGGGGAGCTGTTTTTT. Translating it yields CASVANTGELFF. Variable domain in full (rest from reference TRBV11-1 and TRBJ2-2): EAEVAQSPRYKITEKSQAVAFWCDPISGHATLYWYRQILGQGPELLVQFQDESVVDDSQLPKDRFSAERLKGVDSTLKIQPAELGDSAMYLCASVANTGELFFGEGSRLTVL.

CDR3 sequence: CAWSPDRGQETQYF. CDR3 nucleotide sequence: TGTGCCTGGAGTCCTGACAGGGGCCAAGAGACCCAGTACTTC. The genes are TRBV30 and TRBJ2-5, with TRBD1 matching 8 bases. Trimming cost V 2 bases and J 1 base; bases outside gene matches: 3. The CDR3 consists of 14 residues. CDR1 and CDR2 from the germline V gene are GTSNPN and SVGIG (reference sequence). Full variable domain (outside the CDR3, taken from reference TRBV30 and TRBJ2-5): SQTIHQWPATLVQPVGSPLSLECTVEGTSNPNLYWYRQAAGRGLQLLFYSVGIGQISSEVPQNLSASRPQDRQFILSSKKLLLSDSGFYLCAWSPDRGQETQYFGPGTRLLVL.

This chain links TRBV6-6 with TRBJ2-1, with TRBD1 matching 8 bases. The CDR3 spans 15 residues. J gave up 5 bases and V 2 bases, and 5 bases lay outside the gene matches. Germline V gene lookup returns CDR1 MNHNY and CDR2 SVGAGI (reference sequence). CDR3 protein: CASSYTGGSHNEQFF. The CDR3, as DNA: TGTGCCAGCAGTTACACAGGGGGTTCCCACAATGAGCAGTTCTTC.

This chain uses TRBV6-5 with TRBJ1-5; the D is unclear. Germline CDR1 reads MNHEY; CDR2 reads SVGAGI. There are 14 residues in the CDR3. Trimming pared 7 bases from V and 6 bases from J, leaving 16 bases between. The CDR3 is CASTLRVGSQPQHF. The CDR3 bases are TGTGCCAGCACCCTTAGAGTGGGGAGTCAGCCCCAGCATTTT.

The V gene is TRBV19, the J gene TRBJ2-5, with unresolved D. The CDR3 has 12 residues. In germline, CDR1 is LNHDA, CDR2 SQIVND (reference sequence). V lost 10 bases and J lost 2, with 11 bases in between. The CDR3 nucleotides read TGTGCCACCCGTGGGCTTCAAGAGACCCAGTACTTC. It codes for CATRGLQETQYF.

This chain connects TRBV12-1 to TRBJ2-2; the D call in the table, TRBD2, was not verified against the DNA. TRBV12-1 is a pseudogene locus. The CDR3 spans 15 residues. As DNA, the CDR3 is TGTGCCAGCCCCCGAGGACTTGCCTTCACCGGGGAGCTGTTTTTT. Amino acid sequence: CASPRGLAFTGELFF.

V is TRBV4-3 and J is TRBJ1-4; 8 bases are shared with TRBD1. The CDR3 length is 15 residues. CDR1 and CDR2 (germline): LGHNA, YSLEER. V gave up 5 bases and J gave up 3 bases; unmatched junction bases: 5. The CDR3 sequence is CASSTGGMANEKLFF. CDR3 nucleotide sequence: TGCGCCAGCAGCACAGGGGGGATGGCTAATGAAAAACTGTTTTTT.

In this sample, this clone turned up a few times. J is TRBJ1-1 and V is TRBV19; possibly TRBD1 for D (5 bases). The CDR3 runs 14 residues. Germline-derived CDR1 and CDR2 are LNHDA and SQIVND (reference sequence). V dropped 7 bases and J dropped 4 bases, with 16 bases sitting between them. CDR3 sequence (DNA): TGTGCCAGTAAGGCAGGGTCTACGGGCACTGAAGCTTTCTTT. Its translation is CASKAGSTGTEAFF.

This clone appeared a few times. The J gene is TRBJ2-5, the V gene TRBV9, with D possibly matching TRBD1 (5 bases). The J call may be faulty, since TRBJ2-7 better matches the DNA end. The CDR3 sequence is 13 residues long. Germline lookup yields CDR1 SGDLS and CDR2 YYNGEE. CDR3 nucleotides: TGTGCCAGCAGCGCCCGAGACAGCTACGAGCAGTACTTC. This codes for CASSARDSYEQYF.

This sequence joins TRBV5-1 and TRBJ1-1; 7 bases match TRBD1. Germline trimming cut 3 bases from V and 1 base from J; bases unmatched to any gene: 15. The CDR3 is 18 amino acids. Germline-derived CDR1 and CDR2 are SGHRS and YFSETQ. The CDR3 sequence is CASSSGLNQGVGNTEAFF. For the CDR3, the DNA is TGCGCCAGCAGCTCCGGATTGAACCAGGGGGTTGGGAACACTGAAGCTTTCTTT.

This chain uses TRBV7-2 with TRBJ2-5; a weak D match, TRBD1 (6 bases). The J call may be incorrect, as the DNA end agrees better with TRBJ2-7. Germline CDR1 is SGHTA and CDR2 is FQGNSA. The CDR3 sequence is 15 residues long. CDR3 bases: TGTGCCAGCAGCTCTGACAAGGGGGTGTACTACGAGCAGTACTTC. This sequence encodes CASSSDKGVYYEQYF.

This chain connects TRBV18 to TRBJ1-1; 7 positions match TRBD1. The V gene's germline CDR1 is KGHSH and CDR2 LQKENI. This CDR3 is built from 13 residues. With V trimmed by 3 bases and J by 6 bases, 4 bases remained unmatched. The CDR3 bases are TGTGCCAGCTCACCTATCGACAGGGCTGAAGCTTTCTTT. Its protein is CASSPIDRAEAFF. The variable domain in full, completed from reference TRBV18 and TRBJ1-1, reads NAGVMQNPRHLVRRRGQEARLRCSPMKGHSHVYWYRQLPEEGLKFMVYLQKENIIDESGMPKERFSAEFPKEGPSILRIQQVVRGDSAAYFCASSPIDRAEAFFGQGTRLTVV.

The V and J genes are TRBV28 and TRBJ1-4; D remains unclear. The CDR3 totals 15 residues. Germline values: CDR1 MDHEN, CDR2 SYDVKM. V was trimmed by 4 bases and J by 4 bases, leaving 13 bases between them. The CDR3 reads CASSSDILLNEKLFF. CDR3 sequence (DNA): TGTGCCAGCAGTTCCGACATCTTGCTTAATGAAAAACTGTTTTTT.

The rearrangement joins TRBV5-1 to TRBJ2-3, with a weak D call TRBD2 (6 bases). This CDR3 is 15 amino acids long. CDR1 SGHRS and CDR2 YFSETQ come from the germline V gene. The V end was cut by 5 bases, the J end by 0 bases, with 13 bases between. Here the CDR3 reads CASRRGTASTDTQYF. The CDR3, as DNA: TGCGCCAGCAGAAGAGGGACTGCGAGCACAGATACGCAGTATTTT.

The chain links TRBV30 to TRBJ1-4; 7 positions agree with TRBD1. In germline, CDR1 is GTSNPN, CDR2 SVGIG (reference sequence). The junction had 6 bases not matched to a gene; V was cut back by 3 bases and J by 2 bases. The CDR3 covers 15 residues. In nucleotides, the CDR3 is TGTGCCTGGAGCGAGGGGGCAATGACTAATGAAAAACTGTTTTTT. It translates to CAWSEGAMTNEKLFF.

The chain joins TRBV6-5 to TRBJ1-1, with D possibly TRBD1 on 6 matching bases. Germline V CDR1 and CDR2: MNHEY, SVGAGI. The CDR3 sequence is 13 residues long. Deletions cut 6 bases from V and 4 bases from J, with 12 bases between. Here the CDR3 reads CASSQDSGTEAFF. In nucleotides, the CDR3 is TGTGCCAGCAGCCAGGACAGTGGCACTGAAGCTTTCTTT.

J is TRBJ2-1 and V is TRBV19; 7 positions match TRBD1. The trim removed 8 bases at V and 8 bases at J, leaving 6 bases unmatched. The CDR3 extends over 12 amino acids. CDR1 is LNHDA, CDR2 SQIVND, per germline (reference sequence). The CDR3 DNA sequence: TGTGCCAGTCACGACAGGGCTGATGAGCAGTTCTTC. Translation gives CASHDRADEQFF.